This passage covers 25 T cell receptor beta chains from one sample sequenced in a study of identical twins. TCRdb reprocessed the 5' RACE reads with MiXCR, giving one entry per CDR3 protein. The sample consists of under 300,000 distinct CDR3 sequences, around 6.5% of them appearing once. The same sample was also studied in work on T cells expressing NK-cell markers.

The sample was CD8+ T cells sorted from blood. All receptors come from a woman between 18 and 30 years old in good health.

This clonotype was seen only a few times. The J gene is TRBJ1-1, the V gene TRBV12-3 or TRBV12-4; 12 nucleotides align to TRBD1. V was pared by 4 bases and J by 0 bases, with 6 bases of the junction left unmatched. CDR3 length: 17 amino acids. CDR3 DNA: TGTGCCAGCAGTTGGGGACAGGGGGCGTCTATGAACACTGAAGCTTTCTTT. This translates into CASSWGQGASMNTEAFF.

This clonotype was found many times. The CDR3 nucleotides read TGCGCCAGCAGCTTAATGGAGACCCAGTACTTC. Its protein product is CASSLMETQYF. This chain connects TRBV5-1 to TRBJ2-5; D unresolved. The CDR3 contains 11 residues. Per germline, CDR1 SGHRS and CDR2 YFSETQ. V lost 2 bases, J lost 5 bases, and 4 bases lay in between.

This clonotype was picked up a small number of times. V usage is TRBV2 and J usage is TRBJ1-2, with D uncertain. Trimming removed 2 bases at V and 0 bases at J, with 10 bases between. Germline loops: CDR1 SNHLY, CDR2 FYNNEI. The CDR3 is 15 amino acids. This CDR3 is CASSEISTANYGYTF. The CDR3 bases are TGTGCCAGCAGTGAAATATCGACCGCTAACTATGGCTACACCTTC.

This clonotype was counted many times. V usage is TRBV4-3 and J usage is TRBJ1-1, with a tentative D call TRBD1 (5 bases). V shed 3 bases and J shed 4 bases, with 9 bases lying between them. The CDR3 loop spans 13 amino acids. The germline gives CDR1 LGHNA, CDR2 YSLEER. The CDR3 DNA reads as TGCGCCAGCAGCCAGAGGGGTGGCACTGAAGCTTTCTTT. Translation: CASSQRGGTEAFF.

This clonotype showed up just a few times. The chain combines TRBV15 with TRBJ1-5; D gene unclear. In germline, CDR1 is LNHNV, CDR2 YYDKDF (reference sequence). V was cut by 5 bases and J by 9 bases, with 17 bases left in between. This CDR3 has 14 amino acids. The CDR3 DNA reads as TGTGCCACCAGCGTTGGTTCCTTTCAGACGCCCCAGCATTTT. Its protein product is CATSVGSFQTPQHF.

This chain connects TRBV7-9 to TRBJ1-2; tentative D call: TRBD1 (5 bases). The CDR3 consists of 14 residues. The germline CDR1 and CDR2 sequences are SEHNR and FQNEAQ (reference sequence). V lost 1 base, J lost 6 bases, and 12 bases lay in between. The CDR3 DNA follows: TGTGCCAGCAGCTTAGGACCGACAGTAGATGGCTACACCTTC. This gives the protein CASSLGPTVDGYTF.

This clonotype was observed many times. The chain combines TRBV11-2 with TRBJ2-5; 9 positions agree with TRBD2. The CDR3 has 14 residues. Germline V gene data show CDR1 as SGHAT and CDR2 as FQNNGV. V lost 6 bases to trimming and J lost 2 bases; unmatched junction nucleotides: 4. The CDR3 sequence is CASSGSGGQETQYF. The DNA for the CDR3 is TGTGCCAGCAGTGGTAGCGGGGGACAAGAGACCCAGTACTTC.

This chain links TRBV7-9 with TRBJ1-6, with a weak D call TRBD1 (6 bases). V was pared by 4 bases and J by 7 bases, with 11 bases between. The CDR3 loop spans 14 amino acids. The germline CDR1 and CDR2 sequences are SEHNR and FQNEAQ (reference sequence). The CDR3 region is CASSSRGRNSPLHF. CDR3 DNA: TGTGCCAGCAGCTCCCGGGGGCGCAATTCACCCCTCCACTTT.

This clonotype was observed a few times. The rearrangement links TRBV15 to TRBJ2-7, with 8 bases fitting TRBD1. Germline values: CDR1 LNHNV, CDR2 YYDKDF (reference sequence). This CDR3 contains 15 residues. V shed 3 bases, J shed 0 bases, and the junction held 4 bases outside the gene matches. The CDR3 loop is CATSRDTGGSYEQYF. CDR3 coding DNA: TGTGCCACCAGCAGGGATACAGGGGGCTCCTACGAGCAGTACTTC.

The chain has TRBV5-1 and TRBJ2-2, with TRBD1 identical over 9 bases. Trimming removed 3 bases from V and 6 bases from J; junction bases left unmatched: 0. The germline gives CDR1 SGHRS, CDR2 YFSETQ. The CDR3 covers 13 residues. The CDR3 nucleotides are TGCGCCAGCAGCTGGACAGGGGCCGGGGAGCTGTTTTTT. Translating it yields CASSWTGAGELFF.

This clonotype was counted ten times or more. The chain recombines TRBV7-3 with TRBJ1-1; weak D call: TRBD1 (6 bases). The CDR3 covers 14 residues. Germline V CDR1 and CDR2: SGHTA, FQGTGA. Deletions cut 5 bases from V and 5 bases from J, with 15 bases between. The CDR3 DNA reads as TGTGCCAGCAGCCTCCGAGGGGGTAGGACTGAAGCTTTCTTT. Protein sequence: CASSLRGGRTEAFF. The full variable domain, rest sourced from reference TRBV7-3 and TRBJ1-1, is GAGVSQTPSNKVTEKGKYVELRCDPISGHTALYWYRQSLGQGPEFLIYFQGTGAADDSGLPNDRFFAVRPEGSVSTLKIQRTERGDSAVYLCASSLRGGRTEAFFGQGTRLTVV.

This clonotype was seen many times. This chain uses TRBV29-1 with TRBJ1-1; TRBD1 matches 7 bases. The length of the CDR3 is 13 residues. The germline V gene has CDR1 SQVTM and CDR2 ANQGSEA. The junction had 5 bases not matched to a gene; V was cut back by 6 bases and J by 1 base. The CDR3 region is CSVMGQTNTEAFF. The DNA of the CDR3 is TGCAGCGTCATGGGACAGACGAACACTGAAGCTTTCTTT.

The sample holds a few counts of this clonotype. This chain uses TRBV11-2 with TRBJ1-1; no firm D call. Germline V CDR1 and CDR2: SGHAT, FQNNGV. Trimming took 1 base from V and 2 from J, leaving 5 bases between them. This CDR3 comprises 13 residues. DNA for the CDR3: TGTGCCAGCAGCTTAGCATTCAACACTGAAGCTTTCTTT. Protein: CASSLAFNTEAFF.

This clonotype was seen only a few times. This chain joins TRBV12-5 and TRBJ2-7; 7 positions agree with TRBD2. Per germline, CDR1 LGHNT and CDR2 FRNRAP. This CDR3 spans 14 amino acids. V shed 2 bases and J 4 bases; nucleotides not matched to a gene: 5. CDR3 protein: CASGLSGGGYEQYF. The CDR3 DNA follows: TGTGCTAGTGGTTTGTCGGGGGGAGGATACGAGCAGTACTTC.

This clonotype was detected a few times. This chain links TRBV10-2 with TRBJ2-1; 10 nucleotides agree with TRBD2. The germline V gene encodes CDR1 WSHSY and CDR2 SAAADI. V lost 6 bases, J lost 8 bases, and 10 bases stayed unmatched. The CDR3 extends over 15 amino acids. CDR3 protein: CASRASGSYGDEQFF. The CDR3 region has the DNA TGCGCCAGCAGGGCTAGCGGGAGCTACGGAGATGAGCAGTTCTTC.

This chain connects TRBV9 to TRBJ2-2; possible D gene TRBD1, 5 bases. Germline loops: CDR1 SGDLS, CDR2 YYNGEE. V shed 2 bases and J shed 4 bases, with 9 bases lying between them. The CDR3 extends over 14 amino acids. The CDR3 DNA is TGTGCCAGCAGCGTCGGCAGGGCCACCGGGGAGCTGTTTTTT. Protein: CASSVGRATGELFF. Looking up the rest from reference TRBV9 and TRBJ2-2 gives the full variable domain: DSGVTQTPKHLITATGQRVTLRCSPRSGDLSVYWYQQSLDQGLQFLIQYYNGEERAKGNILERFSAQQFPDLHSELNLSSLELGDSALYFCASSVGRATGELFFGEGSRLTVL.

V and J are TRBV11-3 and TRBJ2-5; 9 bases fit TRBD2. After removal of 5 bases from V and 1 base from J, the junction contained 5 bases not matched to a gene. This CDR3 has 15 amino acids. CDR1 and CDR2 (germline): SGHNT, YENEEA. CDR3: CASSISGGPQETQYF. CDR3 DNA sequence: TGTGCCAGCAGCATTAGCGGGGGCCCCCAAGAGACCCAGTACTTC.

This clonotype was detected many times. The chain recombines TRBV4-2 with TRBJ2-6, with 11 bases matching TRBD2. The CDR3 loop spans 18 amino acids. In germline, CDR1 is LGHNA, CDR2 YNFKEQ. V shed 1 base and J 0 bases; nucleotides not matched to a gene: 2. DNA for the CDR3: TGTGCCAGCAGCCAAGGCACTAGCGGGGGCTCTGGGGCCAACGTCCTGACTTTC. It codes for CASSQGTSGGSGANVLTF.

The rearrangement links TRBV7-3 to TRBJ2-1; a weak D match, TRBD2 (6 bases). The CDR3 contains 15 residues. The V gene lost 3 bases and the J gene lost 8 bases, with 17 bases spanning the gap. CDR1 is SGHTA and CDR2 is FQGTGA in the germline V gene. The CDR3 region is CASSFGTPEWDEQFF. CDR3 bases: TGTGCCAGCAGCTTCGGGACTCCGGAGTGGGATGAGCAGTTCTTC.

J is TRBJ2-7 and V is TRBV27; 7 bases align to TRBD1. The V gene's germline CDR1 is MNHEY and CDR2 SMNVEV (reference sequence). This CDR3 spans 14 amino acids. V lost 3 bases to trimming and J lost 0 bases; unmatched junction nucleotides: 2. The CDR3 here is CASSLDRSSYEQYF. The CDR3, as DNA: TGTGCCAGCAGTTTGGACAGGAGCTCCTACGAGCAGTACTTC.

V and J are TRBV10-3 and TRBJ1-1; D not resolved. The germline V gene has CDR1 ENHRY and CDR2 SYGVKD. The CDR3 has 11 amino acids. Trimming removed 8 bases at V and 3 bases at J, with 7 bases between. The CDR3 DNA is TGTGCCATCGGGGAGGACACTGAAGCTTTCTTT. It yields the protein CAIGEDTEAFF.

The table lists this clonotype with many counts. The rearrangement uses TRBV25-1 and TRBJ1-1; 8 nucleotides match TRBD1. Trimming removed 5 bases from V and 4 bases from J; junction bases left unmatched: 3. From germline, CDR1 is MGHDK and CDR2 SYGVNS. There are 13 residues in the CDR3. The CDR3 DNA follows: TGTGCCAGCAGTTGGACAGGGAGCACTGAAGCTTTCTTT. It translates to CASSWTGSTEAFF. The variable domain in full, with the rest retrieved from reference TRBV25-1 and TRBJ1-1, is EADIYQTPRYLVIGTGKKITLECSQTMGHDKMYWYQQDPGMELHLIHYSYGVNSTEKGDLSSESTVSRIRTEHFPLTLESARPSHTSQYLCASSWTGSTEAFFGQGTRLTVV.

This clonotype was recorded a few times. The CDR3 spells CSVVAGYEQYF. In DNA form, the CDR3 reads TGCAGCGTTGTAGCCGGCTACGAGCAGTACTTC. This chain connects TRBV29-1 to TRBJ2-7; the D is unclear. Germline CDR1 is SQVTM and CDR2 is ANQGSEA. The CDR3 contains 11 residues. V shed 4 bases and J shed 3 bases, with 7 bases lying between them.

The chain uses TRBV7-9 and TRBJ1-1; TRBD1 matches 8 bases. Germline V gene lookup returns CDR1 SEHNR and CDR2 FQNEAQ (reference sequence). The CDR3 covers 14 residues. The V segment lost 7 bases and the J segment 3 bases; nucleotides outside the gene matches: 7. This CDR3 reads CASISGQGYTEAFF. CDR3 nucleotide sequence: TGTGCCAGCATCAGTGGACAGGGATACACTGAAGCTTTCTTT.

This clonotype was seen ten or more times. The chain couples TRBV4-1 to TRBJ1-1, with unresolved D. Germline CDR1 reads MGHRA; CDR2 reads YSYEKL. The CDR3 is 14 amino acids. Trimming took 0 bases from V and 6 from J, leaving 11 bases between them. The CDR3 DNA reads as TGCGCCAGCAGCCAAGATGCCCGCTCTCCTGAAGCTTTCTTT. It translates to CASSQDARSPEAFF.